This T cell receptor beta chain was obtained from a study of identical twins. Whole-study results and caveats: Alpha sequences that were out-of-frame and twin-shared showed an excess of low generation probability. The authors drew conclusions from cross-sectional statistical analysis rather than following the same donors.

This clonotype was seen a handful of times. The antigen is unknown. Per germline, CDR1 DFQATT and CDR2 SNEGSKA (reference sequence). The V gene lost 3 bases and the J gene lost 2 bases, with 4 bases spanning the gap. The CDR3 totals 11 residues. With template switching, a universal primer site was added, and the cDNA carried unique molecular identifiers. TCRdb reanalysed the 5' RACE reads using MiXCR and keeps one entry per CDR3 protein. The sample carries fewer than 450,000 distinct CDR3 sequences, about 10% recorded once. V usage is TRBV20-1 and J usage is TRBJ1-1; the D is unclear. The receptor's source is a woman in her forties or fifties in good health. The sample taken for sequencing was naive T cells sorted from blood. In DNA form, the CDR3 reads TGCAGTGCTAGCGGCAACACTGAAGCTTTCTTT. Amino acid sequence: CSASGNTEAFF.